This T cell receptor beta chain is drawn from a study of blood T cell repertoires in COVID-19. TCRdb's copy holds only in-frame clones and misses some; the assay was immunoSEQ multiplex PCR. The sample gives approximately 300,000 clones, about 90% of which show up once; 11% is in the top ten. Specimen: peripheral blood. The receptor's source is a woman aged 25 to 39 with COVID-19, enrolled during active disease.

The CDR3 loop reads CASSQPGGYEQYF. The CDR3 nucleotides read TGCGCCAGCAGCCAGCCAGGGGGCTACGAGCAGTACTTC. The chain has TRBV4-1 and TRBJ2-7, with TRBD1 identical over 7 bases. V dropped 3 bases and J dropped 3; count of bases not matched to a gene: 2. Germline V lookup: CDR1 MGHRA, CDR2 YSYEKL. CDR3 length equals 13 residues.